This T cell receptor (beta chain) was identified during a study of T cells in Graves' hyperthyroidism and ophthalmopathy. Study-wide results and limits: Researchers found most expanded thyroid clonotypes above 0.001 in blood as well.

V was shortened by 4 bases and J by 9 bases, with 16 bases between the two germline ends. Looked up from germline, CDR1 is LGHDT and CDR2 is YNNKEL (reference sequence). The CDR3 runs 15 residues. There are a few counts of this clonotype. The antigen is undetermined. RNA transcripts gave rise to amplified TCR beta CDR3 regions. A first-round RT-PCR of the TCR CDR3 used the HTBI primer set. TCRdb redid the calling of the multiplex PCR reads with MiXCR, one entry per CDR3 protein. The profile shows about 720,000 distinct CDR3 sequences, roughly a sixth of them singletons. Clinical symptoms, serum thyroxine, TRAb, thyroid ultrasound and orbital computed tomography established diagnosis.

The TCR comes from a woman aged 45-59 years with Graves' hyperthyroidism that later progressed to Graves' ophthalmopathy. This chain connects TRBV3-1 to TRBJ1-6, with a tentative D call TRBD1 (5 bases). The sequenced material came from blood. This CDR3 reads CASSPPGGGGSPLHF. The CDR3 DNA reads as TGTGCCAGCAGCCCCCCGGGCGGGGGGGGTTCACCCCTCCACTTT.